Following are 6 T cell receptor beta chains from one sample sequenced in a study of shared clonotypes between healthy human individuals. Profiling relied on immunoSEQ multiplex PCR, and the TCRdb table lists in-frame clones only, not all of them. The top ten clones hold over 1.5% of a sample with about 2.1 million clones, around 93% of them seen once. CD45RO-negative, CCR7-selected cells formed the naive CD8 fraction, which excluded terminally differentiated effector memory CD45RA+ cells. The sample was naive CD8+ T cells from PBMCs. These TCRs come from a man aged 18 to 30 in good health. Some clones in this sample may be carry-over from other donors' samples.

This chain connects TRBV4-1 to TRBJ1-2, with 8 positions matching TRBD1. The CDR3 spans 16 residues. V trimming: 0 bases; J trimming: 6 bases; junction bases outside the gene matches: 9. In germline, CDR1 is MGHRA, CDR2 YSYEKL. The CDR3: CASSQDAGTGLDGYTF. Written as DNA, the CDR3 is TGCGCCAGCAGCCAAGACGCGGGGACAGGTTTAGATGGCTACACCTTC.

This sequence joins TRBV5-6 and TRBJ2-1; TRBD2 aligns across 9 bases. The germline V gene encodes CDR1 SGHDT and CDR2 YYEEEE. V dropped 0 bases and J dropped 9; count of bases not matched to a gene: 7. The CDR3 length is 15 residues. CDR3 loop: CASSLGREGVSEQFF. CDR3 DNA sequence: TGTGCCAGCAGCTTGGGGCGGGAGGGGGTCAGTGAGCAGTTCTTC.

The V call is TRBV4-1, the J call TRBJ2-1; 15 bases match TRBD2. Per the germline V gene, CDR1 is MGHRA and CDR2 is YSYEKL. The length of the CDR3 is 18 residues. The V segment lost 6 bases and the J segment 2 bases; nucleotides outside the gene matches: 8. The CDR3: CASRIGLAGGMTYNEQFF. CDR3 DNA: TGCGCCAGCAGAATCGGACTAGCGGGAGGGATGACCTACAATGAGCAGTTCTTC.

CDR3 DNA: TGCGCCAGCAGCCCCCTCTTAGGGGGGGCGCGGGGGCAGCCCCAGCATTTT. Protein sequence: CASSPLLGGARGQPQHF. J is TRBJ1-5 and V is TRBV4-1, with D perhaps matching TRBD1 (6 bases). The V gene lost 4 bases and the J gene lost 7 bases, with 23 bases spanning the gap. CDR1 and CDR2 (germline): MGHRA, YSYEKL. This CDR3 spans 17 amino acids.

A word on this clone: Distinct nucleotide sequences in the sample also encode this CDR3. This sequence joins TRBV27 and TRBJ2-2, with no clear D. This CDR3 contains 13 residues. V was pared by 1 base and J by 5 bases, with 5 bases between. From germline, CDR1 is MNHEY and CDR2 SMNVEV (reference sequence). CDR3 DNA sequence: TGTGCCAGCAGTTTATGGGTAACCGGGGAGCTGTTTTTT. It yields the protein CASSLWVTGELFF.

The chain couples TRBV9 to TRBJ2-3, with D hard to call. This CDR3 is built from 14 residues. CDR1 is SGDLS and CDR2 is YYNGEE in the germline V gene. V was pared by 3 bases and J by 8 bases, with 16 bases between. Written as DNA, the CDR3 is TGTGCCAGCAGCGGGAGTCCCACCTGGGGTACGCAGTATTTT. Encoded protein: CASSGSPTWGTQYF.